This T cell receptor (beta chain) was recovered during a study of breast tumors, draining lymph nodes, adjacent tissues (dated by TCRdb to about 2016). Broadly, across the study: In breast cancer patients, the study compared the TCR beta repertoires of tumor, adjacent nontumor tissue and axillary lymph nodes. In human breast cancer, the study set out to assess how tumor, surrounding tissue and draining lymph node repertoires relate to one another and whether T cells might be exchanged between them. Summary of the overall study and its limitations: Tumor T-cell repertoires showed less diversity than lymph node repertoires and more diversity than nontumor tissue repertoires, and tumor T-cell repertoires showed preferential V and J gene usage. The data were considered consistent with most tumor T cells being derived from the lymph node and subsequently expanding within tumor tissue. The study presented the conclusion that tumor T cells originate in lymph nodes as consistent with a hypothesis, not as something directly demonstrated. Tumor and nontumor tissue repertoires were significantly more similar in luminal-like than in basal-like breast cancer.

The axillary draining lymph nodes of breast cancer patients were the source of the lymph node samples. Looking up the germline V gene yields CDR1 MRHNA and CDR2 SNTAGT. From the cysteine up to the phenylalanine, the CDR3 has a length of 17 residues. Only the CDR3 portion is preserved as DNA: 51 bases, with reading frame beginning at the first base. Clipping removes 6 bases from V and 0 bases from J, with 10 as the unmatched junction base count. Sequencing instrument: Illumina HiSeq 2000. Multiplex PCR amplification was used to generate the TCR beta chain libraries. The amplified TCR beta chain products were analyzed by high-throughput sequencing. TCRdb handled the public reads itself, with Q25 trimming in fastp and clone calling in MiXCR, and kept productive beta chains. Each record represents a unique CDR3 protein, reported with the most common genes and DNA among its rows. The sample table records about 120,000 distinct CDR3 sequences; nearly 20% of these occur just once. Over 3% of the sample is taken by the ten largest.

This clonotype showed up many times. Its antigen remains undetermined. No per-base quality is available; no much larger clone lies one base away. This clonotype was sampled from a female donor with breast cancer. Some clones in this sample may be carry-over from other donors' samples. What was sequenced was axillary lymph node tissue. The sequence joins TRBV6-4 to TRBJ2-1; TRBD2 lines up with 8 middle nucleotides. CDR3 loop: CASRAAGGRCSYNEQFF. The nucleotides read TGTGCCAGCAGGGCGGCCGGCGGGAGGTGCTCCTACAATGAGCAGTTCTTC.